The clone carrying this T cell receptor (beta chain) has a single count. Its target is not known. The data were produced by immunoSEQ multiplex PCR, yet TCRdb's version contains in-frame clones alone and is incomplete. The data show fewer than 850,000 clones, about two thirds seen once. This sample is part of a study of shared clonotypes between healthy human individuals. Study findings and constraints: Rarefaction exposed incomplete sorted-subset sequencing despite large depth.

A split of CD4+ cells into CD45RA+ naive and CD45RA-negative memory subsets was performed. Input material: memory CD4+ T cells sorted from blood. Sample subset: CD45RA-negative fraction. The source is a woman aged 25 to 39 in good health.

The CDR3 sequence is CASSPTGGVTGELFF. CDR3 coding DNA: TGTGCCAGCAGTCCCACAGGGGGCGTCACCGGGGAGCTGTTTTTT. The chain couples TRBV14 to TRBJ2-2, with 9 positions matching TRBD1. Germline V lookup: CDR1 SGHDN, CDR2 FVKESK. The CDR3 loop spans 15 amino acids. J gave up 4 bases and V 6 bases, and 6 bases lay outside the gene matches.